This T cell receptor beta chain was documented in a study of T cell changes during pregnancy in multiple sclerosis. TCRdb's table, derived via immunoSEQ multiplex PCR, lists solely in-frame clones and lacks some. There are 80,000 to 130,000 clones in the sample; around 90% occur only once, and more than 0.95% lies in the top ten. A note on this clone: This CDR3 is also generated by other DNA sequences in the sample.

The CDR3 is 14 residues long. Germline V gene sequence: CDR1 MNHEY, CDR2 SVGAGI. V was clipped by 0 bases and J by 1 base, with 6 bases between them. The receptor's source is a female donor with multiple sclerosis, enrolled in a pregnancy study. The source was peripheral blood, collected in the second trimester of pregnancy. The chain links TRBV6-5 to TRBJ1-1, with D possibly being TRBD1 (6 bases). The CDR3 DNA follows: TGTGCCAGCAGTTACTCCAGGGGGAACACTGAAGCTTTCTTT. Its protein is CASSYSRGNTEAFF.